Included here is one T cell receptor beta chain sequence, with context. What it binds is unknown. This record belongs to a study of cytomegalovirus exposure and HLA in healthy donors. Study in general: A later analysis reported the 100 to 150 validation repertoires used the same platform as the 550 to 800 first-cohort repertoires. Whole-study findings and limits: Specificity for CMV antigens was confirmed in vitro for a few of the CMV-associated chains. The authors enumerated over 150 TCR beta chains as linked to cytomegalovirus.

The V gene's germline CDR1 is LGHNA and CDR2 YNFKEQ. The junction had 1 base not matched to a gene; V was cut back by 5 bases and J by 6 bases. The CDR3 totals 13 residues. The assay was immunoSEQ multiplex PCR, and TCRdb's table has in-frame clones only and misses some. The table records over 150,000 clones, roughly 88% of them present only once. Sequenced: PBMCs. V gene TRBV4-2 combines with J gene TRBJ1-4; 9 nucleotides match TRBD1. This sequence originates from a woman aged 25 to 39 in good health and CMV-seropositive. The CDR3 DNA reads as TGTGCCAGCAGCGGGACAGGGTATGAAAAACTGTTTTTT. This gives the protein CASSGTGYEKLFF.